The 18 T cell receptor beta chains listed next were all sequenced from one sample in a study of T cells in Graves' hyperthyroidism and ophthalmopathy. Regions amplified from RNA transcripts were the TCR beta CDR3 regions. The HTBI primer set served for first-round RT-PCR of the TCR CDR3. TCRdb analysed the multiplex PCR reads with MiXCR anew, one entry per CDR3 protein. The sample lists some 380,000 distinct CDR3 sequences, about 13% occurring once. The sample comprised blood. Every receptor here comes from a man aged 25 to 40 with Graves' hyperthyroidism that later progressed to Graves' ophthalmopathy.

This clonotype has just a few counts. The chain couples TRBV5-1 to TRBJ2-7, with D possibly being TRBD1 or TRBD2 (6 bases each). V dropped 0 bases and J dropped 5 bases, with 15 bases sitting between them. The CDR3 extends over 15 amino acids. Germline lookup yields CDR1 SGHRS and CDR2 YFSETQ. The CDR3 DNA follows: TGCGCCAGCAGCTTGGCCGATGGGGGGCTCGACGAGCAGTACTTC. This encodes CASSLADGGLDEQYF.

There are many counts of this clonotype. Relative to the germline gene, one junction end is altered; a read error may explain this. The J gene is TRBJ2-1, the V gene TRBV13; 15 bases fit TRBD2. The CDR3 consists of 17 residues. The germline V gene encodes CDR1 PRHDT and CDR2 FYEKMQ (reference sequence). This CDR3 reads CASSLGLAGGPFNEQFF. The CDR3 DNA is TGTGCCAGCAGCCTAGGACTAGCGGGGGGGCCGTTCAATGAGCAGTTCTTC.

The chain couples TRBV5-1 to TRBJ1-4, with D unresolved. The CDR3 consists of 15 residues. Germline values: CDR1 SGHRS, CDR2 YFSETQ. Trimming left V 1 base short and J 1 base short, with 8 bases between. The CDR3, as DNA: TGCGCCAGCAGCTTGCAGGATGGAACTAATGAAAAACTGTTTTTT. This encodes CASSLQDGTNEKLFF. Full variable domain (rest looked up from reference TRBV5-1 and TRBJ1-4): KAGVTQTPRYLIKTRGQQVTLSCSPISGHRSVSWYQQTPGQGLQFLFEYFSETQRNKGNFPGRFSGRQFSNSRSEMNVSTLELGDSALYLCASSLQDGTNEKLFFGSGTQLSVL.

This clonotype was picked up many times. The chain links TRBV7-9 to TRBJ2-1, with D possibly matching TRBD1 (5 bases). The V end lost 2 bases, the J end lost 8 bases, and 22 bases lay between the germline ends. The CDR3 length is 17 residues. Germline V gene data show CDR1 as SEHNR and CDR2 as FQNEAQ (reference sequence). As DNA, the CDR3 is TGTGCCAGCAGCTTAATATCTCGGCAGGGAAGTTACTATGAGCAGTTCTTC. Its translation is CASSLISRQGSYYEQFF.

The rearrangement uses TRBV20-1 and TRBJ1-2; TRBD1 aligns across 8 bases. V shed 7 bases and J 7 bases; nucleotides not matched to a gene: 14. This CDR3 contains 14 residues. Germline assignment: CDR1 DFQATT and CDR2 SNEGSKA (reference sequence). The CDR3 nucleotides read TGCAGTGGGACAGGGAGCGGGATTACGGGTGGCTACACCTTC. This encodes CSGTGSGITGGYTF.

A few counts support this clonotype. This chain joins TRBV30 and TRBJ1-3; D is ambiguous. The CDR3 has 12 residues. Trimming cost V 3 bases and J 3 bases, with 6 bases left between them. The germline V gene has CDR1 GTSNPN and CDR2 SVGIG (reference sequence). The CDR3 loop is CAWSIFGNTIYF. The CDR3 DNA sequence: TGTGCCTGGAGCATATTTGGAAACACCATATATTTT.

This CDR3 is CASSPYLGETQYF. In DNA, the CDR3 is TGCGCCAGCAGCCCATACCTGGGGGAGACCCAGTACTTC. The rearrangement links TRBV5-1 to TRBJ2-5; D not certain. Looked up from germline, CDR1 is SGHRS and CDR2 is YFSETQ. The ends were cut back, 4 bases at V and 5 bases at J, with 12 bases in the middle. The length of the CDR3 is 13 residues.

This clonotype has a count of ten or more. The chain links TRBV7-8 to TRBJ2-5; the match to TRBD1 covers 10 bases. The germline CDR1 and CDR2 sequences are SGHVS and FQNEAQ. The V gene end was trimmed by 5 bases and the J gene end by 12 bases; junction bases not matched to a gene: 12. The CDR3 is 14 residues long. DNA of the CDR3: TGTGCCAGCAGCCTATTAGGGACAGGGGAACCCGAGTACTTC. Translating gives CASSLLGTGEPEYF.

In its sample, this clonotype was seen a few times. The genes are TRBV24-1 and TRBJ2-1; D uncertain. Trimming took 4 bases from V and 5 from J, leaving 8 bases between them. The CDR3 runs 13 residues. CDR1 KGHDR and CDR2 SFDVKD come from the germline V gene. CDR3 sequence: CATSEELDNEQFF. The CDR3 DNA is TGTGCCACCAGTGAAGAGCTTGACAATGAGCAGTTCTTC.

V and J are TRBV4-2 and TRBJ2-3, with TRBD2 matching 7 bases. Per germline, CDR1 LGHNA and CDR2 YNFKEQ. J was trimmed by 6 bases and V by 6 bases; bases with no gene match: 0. The CDR3 sequence is 11 residues long. CDR3 region: CASRGGDTQYF. CDR3 sequence (DNA): TGTGCCAGCAGGGGGGGGGATACGCAGTATTTT.

This clonotype was counted at least ten times. The gene calls are TRBV24-1 and TRBJ2-2; D uncertain. CDR1 is KGHDR, CDR2 SFDVKD, per germline. The CDR3 consists of 11 residues. The germline V and J ends were trimmed by 8 bases and 3 bases, with 3 bases remaining between them. The CDR3 sequence is CATTDTGELFF. CDR3 in DNA: TGTGCCACCACCGACACCGGGGAGCTGTTTTTT.

This clonotype was picked up many times. The rearrangement uses TRBV20-1 and TRBJ2-2; 12 bases align to TRBD2. This CDR3 region has 16 residues. Per the germline V gene, CDR1 is DFQATT and CDR2 is SNEGSKA (reference sequence). V dropped 0 bases and J dropped 6; count of bases not matched to a gene: 5. The DNA of the CDR3 is TGCAGTGCTAGAGATTGGACTAGCGGGGTGGCCGGGGAGCTGTTTTTT. It translates to CSARDWTSGVAGELFF.

This CDR3 is CSASGQKSQPQHF. As DNA, the CDR3 is TGCAGTGCCTCGGGACAGAAAAGCCAGCCCCAGCATTTT. The chain has TRBV20-1 and TRBJ1-5, with 7 bases aligning to TRBD1. V was pared by 6 bases and J by 7 bases, with 9 bases of the junction left unmatched. There are 13 residues in the CDR3. Germline CDR1 DFQATT, CDR2 SNEGSKA (reference sequence).

The rearrangement joins TRBV11-2 to TRBJ2-7; 15 positions agree with TRBD2. V lost 6 bases to trimming and J lost 3 bases; unmatched junction nucleotides: 15. The length of the CDR3 is 19 residues. Per the germline V gene, CDR1 is SGHAT and CDR2 is FQNNGV. The CDR3 DNA reads as TGTGCCAGCAGGGGACTAGCGGGGGGTCCCACTACGGAGGACTACGAGCAGTACTTC. This gives the protein CASRGLAGGPTTEDYEQYF.

This clonotype was observed at least ten times. V and J are TRBV28 and TRBJ1-6, with 8 bases identical to TRBD1. After removal of 5 bases from V and 0 bases from J, the junction contained 0 bases not matched to a gene. The CDR3 is 15 amino acids. The V gene's germline CDR1 is MDHEN and CDR2 SYDVKM. The CDR3 protein is CASSTGGSYNSPLHF. As DNA, the CDR3 is TGTGCCAGCAGTACAGGGGGCTCCTATAATTCACCCCTCCACTTT.

This clonotype showed up just a few times. The chain recombines TRBV3-1 with TRBJ1-4, with TRBD1 as a possible D gene (5 bases). The CDR3 has 18 amino acids. V was clipped by 1 base and J by 0 bases, with 15 bases between them. Per the germline V gene, CDR1 is LGHDT and CDR2 is YNNKEL (reference sequence). The CDR3: CASSQGTLIGATNEKLFF. The CDR3 coding sequence is TGTGCCAGCAGCCAAGGGACACTCATTGGGGCAACTAATGAAAAACTGTTTTTT.

The chain recombines TRBV11-1 with TRBJ1-4; D remains unclear. Germline V gene lookup returns CDR1 SGHAT and CDR2 FQDESV (reference sequence). Trimming took 0 bases from V and 3 from J, leaving 2 bases between them. CDR3 length equals 13 residues. In DNA form, the CDR3 reads TGTGCCAGCAGCTTAGCGGCTAATGAAAAACTGTTTTTT. This codes for CASSLAANEKLFF.

This clonotype has at least ten counts. This rearrangement joins TRBV9 to TRBJ2-7; 8 bases agree with TRBD2. V dropped 4 bases and J dropped 3; count of bases not matched to a gene: 6. Germline CDR1 SGDLS, CDR2 YYNGEE. The CDR3 is 14 amino acids. The CDR3 DNA sequence: TGTGCCAGCAGCCGGGAGGGCAGGGGCTACGAGCAGTACTTC. The encoded protein is CASSREGRGYEQYF.